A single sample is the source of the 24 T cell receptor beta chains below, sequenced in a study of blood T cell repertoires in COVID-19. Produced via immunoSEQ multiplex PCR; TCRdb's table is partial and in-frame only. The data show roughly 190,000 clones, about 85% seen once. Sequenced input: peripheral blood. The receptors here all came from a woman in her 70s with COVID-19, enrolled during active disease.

The CDR3 protein is CAWSVGQGPYNEQFF. CDR3 in DNA: TGTGCCTGGAGTGTAGGACAGGGACCCTACAATGAGCAGTTCTTC. The chain carries TRBV30 and TRBJ2-1, with TRBD1 identical over 8 bases. This CDR3 region has 15 residues. The J segment lost 2 bases and the V segment lost 0 bases, leaving 3 bases of the junction unmatched. Germline V gene sequence: CDR1 GTSNPN, CDR2 SVGIG (reference sequence).

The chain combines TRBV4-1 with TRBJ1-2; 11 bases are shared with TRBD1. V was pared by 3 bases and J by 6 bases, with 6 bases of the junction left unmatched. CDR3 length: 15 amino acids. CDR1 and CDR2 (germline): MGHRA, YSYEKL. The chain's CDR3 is CASSQVGQGAHGYTF. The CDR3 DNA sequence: TGCGCCAGCAGCCAGGTCGGACAGGGGGCTCATGGCTACACCTTC.

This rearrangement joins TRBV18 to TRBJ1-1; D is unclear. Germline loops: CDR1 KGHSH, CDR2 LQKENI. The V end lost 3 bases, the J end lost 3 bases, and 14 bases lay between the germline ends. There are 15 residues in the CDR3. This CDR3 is CASSPSLREDTEAFF. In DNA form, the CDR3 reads TGTGCCAGCTCACCCAGTCTGAGGGAGGACACTGAAGCTTTCTTT.

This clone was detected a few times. The CDR3 region is CASSLEAGLSTEAFF. The CDR3 region has the DNA TGCGCCAGCAGCTTGGAGGCAGGTTTGAGCACTGAAGCTTTCTTT. The V gene is TRBV5-1, the J gene TRBJ1-1; D unresolved. Trimming stripped 0 bases from V and 4 bases from J, with 13 bases between. The CDR3 covers 15 residues. Germline V CDR1 and CDR2: SGHRS, YFSETQ.

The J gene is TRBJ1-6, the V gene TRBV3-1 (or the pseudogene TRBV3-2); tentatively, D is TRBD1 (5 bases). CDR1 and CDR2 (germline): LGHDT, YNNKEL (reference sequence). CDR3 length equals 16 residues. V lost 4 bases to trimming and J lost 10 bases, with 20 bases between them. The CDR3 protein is CASSPRKGFLGSPLHF. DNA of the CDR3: TGTGCCAGCAGCCCGCGAAAGGGGTTTCTAGGGTCACCCCTCCACTTT.

CDR3 in amino acids: CASKVAGGDRSDTQYF. The CDR3 bases are TGCGCCAGCAAGGTAGCGGGGGGGGATCGGTCAGATACGCAGTATTTT. V usage is TRBV4-1 and J usage is TRBJ2-3, with 11 bases fitting TRBD2. Germline loops: CDR1 MGHRA, CDR2 YSYEKL. The CDR3 is 16 amino acids. V shed 7 bases, J shed 4 bases, and the junction held 10 bases outside the gene matches.

The DNA of the CDR3 is TGTGCCATCAGTGAGAGGGGGATTTTTAACTATGGCTACACCTTC. Its protein is CAISERGIFNYGYTF. The V gene is TRBV10-3, the J gene TRBJ1-2, with D tentatively TRBD1 (6 bases). Germline-derived CDR1 and CDR2 are ENHRY and SYGVKD. The CDR3 runs 15 residues. Between the trimmed V and J ends, which lost 2 bases and 1 base, there was a span of 11 bases.

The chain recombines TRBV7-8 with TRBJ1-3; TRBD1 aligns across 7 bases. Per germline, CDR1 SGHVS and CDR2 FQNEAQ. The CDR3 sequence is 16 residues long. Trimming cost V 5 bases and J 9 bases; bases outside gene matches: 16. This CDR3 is CASSTRPGQLRSTIYF. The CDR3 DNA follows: TGTGCCAGCAGCACTAGACCGGGACAGCTTCGTAGCACCATATATTTT.

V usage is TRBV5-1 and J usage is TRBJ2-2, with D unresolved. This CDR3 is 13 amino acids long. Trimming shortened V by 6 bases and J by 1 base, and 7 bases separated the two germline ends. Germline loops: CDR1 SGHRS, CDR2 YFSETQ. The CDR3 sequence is CASNAGNTGELFF. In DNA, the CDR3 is TGCGCCAGCAACGCCGGGAACACCGGGGAGCTGTTTTTT.

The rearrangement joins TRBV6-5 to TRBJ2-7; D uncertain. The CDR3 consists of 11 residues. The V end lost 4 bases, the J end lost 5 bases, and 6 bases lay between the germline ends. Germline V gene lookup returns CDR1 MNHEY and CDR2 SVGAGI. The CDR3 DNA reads TGTGCCAGCAGTTCCAGTAACGAGCAGTACTTC. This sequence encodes CASSSSNEQYF.

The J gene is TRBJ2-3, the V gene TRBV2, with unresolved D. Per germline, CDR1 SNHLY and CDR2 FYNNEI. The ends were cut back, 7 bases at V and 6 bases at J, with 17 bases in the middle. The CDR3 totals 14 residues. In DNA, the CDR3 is TGTGCCAGCACCGGCCCTAAGGAGATGGATACGCAGTATTTT. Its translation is CASTGPKEMDTQYF.

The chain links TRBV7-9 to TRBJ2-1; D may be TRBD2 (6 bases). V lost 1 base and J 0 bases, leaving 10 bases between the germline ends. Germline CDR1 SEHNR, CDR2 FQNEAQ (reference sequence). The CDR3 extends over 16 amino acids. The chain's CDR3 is CASSLEAGSSYNEQFF. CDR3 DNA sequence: TGTGCCAGCAGCTTAGAAGCGGGTAGCTCCTACAATGAGCAGTTCTTC.

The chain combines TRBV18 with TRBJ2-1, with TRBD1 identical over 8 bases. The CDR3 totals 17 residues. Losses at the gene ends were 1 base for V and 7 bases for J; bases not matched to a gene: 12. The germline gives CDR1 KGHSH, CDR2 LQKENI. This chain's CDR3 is CASSPLVTQGGKNEQFF. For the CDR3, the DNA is TGTGCCAGCTCACCACTTGTGACACAGGGGGGAAAGAATGAGCAGTTCTTC. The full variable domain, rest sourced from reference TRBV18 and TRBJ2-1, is NAGVMQNPRHLVRRRGQEARLRCSPMKGHSHVYWYRQLPEEGLKFMVYLQKENIIDESGMPKERFSAEFPKEGPSILRIQQVVRGDSAAYFCASSPLVTQGGKNEQFFGPGTRLTVL.

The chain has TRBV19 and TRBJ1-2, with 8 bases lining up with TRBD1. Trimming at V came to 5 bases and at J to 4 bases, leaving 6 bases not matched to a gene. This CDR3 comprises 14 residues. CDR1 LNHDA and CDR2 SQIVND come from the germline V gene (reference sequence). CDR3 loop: CASSLDRVTYGYTF. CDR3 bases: TGTGCCAGTAGTTTGGACAGGGTCACCTATGGCTACACCTTC.

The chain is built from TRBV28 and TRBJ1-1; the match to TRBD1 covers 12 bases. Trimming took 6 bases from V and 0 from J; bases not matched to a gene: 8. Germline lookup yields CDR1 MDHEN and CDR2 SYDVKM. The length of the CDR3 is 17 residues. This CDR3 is CASRGTGGSRMNTEAFF. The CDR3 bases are TGTGCCAGCAGGGGGACAGGGGGCAGTCGAATGAACACTGAAGCTTTCTTT.

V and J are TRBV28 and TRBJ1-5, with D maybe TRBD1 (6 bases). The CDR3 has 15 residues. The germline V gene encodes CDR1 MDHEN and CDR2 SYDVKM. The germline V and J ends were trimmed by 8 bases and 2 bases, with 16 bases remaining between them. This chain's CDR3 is CASQEQGKGNQPQHF. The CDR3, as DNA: TGTGCCAGCCAGGAGCAGGGGAAGGGCAATCAGCCCCAGCATTTT.

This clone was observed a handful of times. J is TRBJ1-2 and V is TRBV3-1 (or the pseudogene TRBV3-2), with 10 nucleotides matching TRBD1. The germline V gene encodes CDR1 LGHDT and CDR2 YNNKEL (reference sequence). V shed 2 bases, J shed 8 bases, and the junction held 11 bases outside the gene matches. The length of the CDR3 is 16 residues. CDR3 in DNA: TGTGCCAGCAGCCAACTGAACCCGGGACAGGGGAAAGGCTACACCTTC. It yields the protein CASSQLNPGQGKGYTF.

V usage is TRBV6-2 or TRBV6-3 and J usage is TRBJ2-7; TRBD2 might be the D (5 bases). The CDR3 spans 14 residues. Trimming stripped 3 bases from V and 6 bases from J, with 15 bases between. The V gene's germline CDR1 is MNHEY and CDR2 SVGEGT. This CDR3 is CASSYARAGSEQYV. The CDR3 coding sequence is TGTGCCAGCAGTTATGCGAGGGCAGGTTCCGAGCAGTACGTC.

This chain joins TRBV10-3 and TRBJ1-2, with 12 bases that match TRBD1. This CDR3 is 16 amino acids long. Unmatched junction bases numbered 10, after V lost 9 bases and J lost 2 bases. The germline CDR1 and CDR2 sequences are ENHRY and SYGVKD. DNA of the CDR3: TGTGCCATTAAACCGGGACAGGGGGCGTCAAACTATGGCTACACCTTC. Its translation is CAIKPGQGASNYGYTF.

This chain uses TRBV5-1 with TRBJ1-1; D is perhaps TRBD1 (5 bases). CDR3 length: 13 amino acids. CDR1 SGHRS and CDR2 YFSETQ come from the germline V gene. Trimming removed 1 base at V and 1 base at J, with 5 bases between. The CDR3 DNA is TGCGCCAGCAGCTTGAGGGGGAACACTGAAGCTTTCTTT. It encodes CASSLRGNTEAFF.

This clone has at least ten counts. Here the CDR3 reads CASSRERNEQFF. The CDR3 region has the DNA TGTGCCAGCAGCCGCGAGAGAAATGAGCAGTTCTTC. This rearrangement joins TRBV3-1 (or the pseudogene TRBV3-2) to TRBJ2-1; no definite D call. The V end was cut by 4 bases, the J end by 7 bases, with 8 bases between. Per the germline V gene, CDR1 is LGHDT and CDR2 is YNNKEL (reference sequence). The CDR3 loop spans 12 amino acids.

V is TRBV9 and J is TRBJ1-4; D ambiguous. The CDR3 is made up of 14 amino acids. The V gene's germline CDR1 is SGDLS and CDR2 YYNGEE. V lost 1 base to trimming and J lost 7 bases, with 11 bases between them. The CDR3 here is CASSVSLGGEKLFF. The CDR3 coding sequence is TGTGCCAGCAGCGTAAGTCTGGGAGGTGAAAAACTGTTTTTT.

DNA of the CDR3: TGTGCCAGCAGTGTAACAGGGTTCACAGAGACCCAGTACTTC. Translated, it gives CASSVTGFTETQYF. The rearrangement joins TRBV2 to TRBJ2-5; tentative D call: TRBD1 (6 bases). Germline V lookup: CDR1 SNHLY, CDR2 FYNNEI. CDR3 length: 14 amino acids. V dropped 4 bases and J dropped 4 bases, with 13 bases sitting between them.

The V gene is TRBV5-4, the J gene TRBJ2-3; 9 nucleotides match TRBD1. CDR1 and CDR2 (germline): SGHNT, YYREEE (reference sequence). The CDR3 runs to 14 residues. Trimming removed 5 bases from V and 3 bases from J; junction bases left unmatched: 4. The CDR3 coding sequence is TGTGCCAGCAGACCGGACAGGGGAACAGATACGCAGTATTTT. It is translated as CASRPDRGTDTQYF. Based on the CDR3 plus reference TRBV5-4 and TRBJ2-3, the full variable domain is ETGVTQSPTHLIKTRGQQVTLRCSSQSGHNTVSWYQQALGQGPQFIFQYYREEENGRGNFPPRFSGLQFPNYSSELNVNALELDDSALYLCASRPDRGTDTQYFGPGTRLTVL.